This TCR beta chain was recovered during a study of blood T cell repertoires in COVID-19. Study-wide background: Whether acute or convalescent, the COVID-19 samples came from the United States, Italy and Spain. PBMCs, B-cell-depleted T cells, or T cells provided the cDNA or gDNA that made up the material.

V lost 8 bases to trimming and J lost 0 bases, with 11 bases between them. The germline gives CDR1 LNHDA, CDR2 SQIVND (reference sequence). CDR3 length: 14 amino acids. Per the original data handling: Amplification of reference gene primers provided the estimated nucleated cell counts. Method: immunoSEQ multiplex PCR; TCRdb's copy keeps in-frame clones and lacks some. V, J and clone size reflect that table, while D and trimming were determined from the DNA. The table has about 240,000 clones, 70% to 90% seen once; the top ten hold around 7.3%. The receptor was derived from a woman between 65 and 79 years old with active or convalescent COVID-19. Source material: peripheral blood. The J gene is TRBJ1-5, the V gene TRBV19; a weak D match, TRBD1 (5 bases). CDR3 DNA sequence: TGTGCCAGTCAACAGGCAAATAGCAATCAGCCCCAGCATTTT. It is translated as CASQQANSNQPQHF.